This TCR beta chain is from a study of regulatory T cells in long-lasting Graves disease. Findings and caveats of the study: Favored usage of TRBV28, TRBJ1-2 and TRBJ2-5 was recorded in persistent disease.

Time point meaning: persistent/refractory GD, antithyroid drugs over 5 years with positive TRAb. The TCR library was made from RNA that had been extracted from PBMCs in TRIzol. According to the study, TCR beta libraries were built with iRepertoire HTBI primers and CDR3-region Arm-PCR. TCRdb reprocessed the multiplex PCR reads with MiXCR, giving one entry per CDR3 protein. The table shows a few hundred thousand distinct CDR3 sequences, with 20% to 25% occurring only once. This CDR3 has 12 residues. The germline gives CDR1 KGHSH, CDR2 LQKENI. V lost 2 bases and J lost 5, with 6 bases in between. This clonotype has a handful of counts. The antigen is undetermined.

This chain joins TRBV18 and TRBJ1-1; D call uncertain. The sequencing here drew on peripheral blood mononuclear cells (PBMCs), taken when the disease was refractory, from a patient treated with antithyroid drugs. This TCR was sampled from a middle-aged woman with Graves disease. CDR3 coding DNA: TGTGCCAGCTCACCAGGGAGGACTGAAGCTTTCTTT. This translates into CASSPGRTEAFF.